These 23 T cell receptor beta chains were sequenced from one sample in a study of OX40 agonist ivuxolimab in advanced cancers. Library creation used the immunoSEQ multiplex PCR assay. The table comes from immuneACCESS by way of TCRdb, which keeps in-frame sequences with V and J called. Part of the clones is missing from these tables; in studies checked, under half for an unresolved V gene and the rest for unknown reasons. The sample includes about 83,000 clones, with approximately 84% observed a single time. Under 8% of the sample belongs to the ten largest clones. The sequencing here drew on CD4+ or CD8+ T cells sorted from blood, taken in a trial of the OX40 agonist ivuxolimab. Source of these receptors: an adult with an advanced solid tumor such as melanoma, head and neck, liver or kidney cancer.

This chain uses TRBV6-1 with TRBJ2-7; TRBD2 aligns across 15 bases. In germline, CDR1 is MNHNS, CDR2 SASEGT. The trim removed 4 bases at V and 6 bases at J, leaving 4 bases unmatched. CDR3 length: 15 residues. The CDR3 DNA follows: TGTGCCAGCAGTGGGGGACTAGCGGGAGGCGGCGAGCAGTACTTC. As protein: CASSGGLAGGGEQYF.

The rearrangement joins TRBV19 to TRBJ1-2; D ambiguous. This CDR3 has 11 amino acids. From germline, CDR1 is LNHDA and CDR2 SQIVND (reference sequence). V was cut by 1 base and J by 7 bases, with 4 bases left in between. DNA for the CDR3: TGTGCCAGTAGTATAGGGGGTGGCTACACCTTC. Encoded protein: CASSIGGGYTF.

V and J are TRBV5-4 and TRBJ1-2; the match to TRBD1 covers 8 bases. The CDR3 totals 16 residues. Unmatched junction bases numbered 13, after V lost 4 bases and J lost 5 bases. Germline CDR1 is SGHNT and CDR2 is YYREEE (reference sequence). The CDR3 sequence: CASSPGQGTAFYGYTF. The CDR3 region has the DNA TGTGCCAGCAGCCCTGGACAGGGCACGGCTTTTTATGGCTACACCTTC.

This chain joins TRBV6-1 and TRBJ1-5; D possibly corresponds to TRBD1 (5 bases). Between the trimmed V and J ends, which lost 11 bases and 3 bases, there was a span of 17 bases. The CDR3 totals 14 residues. Germline-derived CDR1 and CDR2 are MNHNS and SASEGT. The CDR3 nucleotides are TGTGCCCTACGGAGGGCAGGGACCAATCAGCCCCAGCATTTT. This codes for CALRRAGTNQPQHF.

V gene TRBV4-1 combines with J gene TRBJ1-5; TRBD1 aligns across 8 bases. CDR1 and CDR2 (germline): MGHRA, YSYEKL. V dropped 2 bases and J dropped 5; count of bases not matched to a gene: 5. The CDR3 is 15 residues long. The CDR3 here is CASSQTGGIYQPQHF. The CDR3, as DNA: TGCGCCAGCAGCCAAACAGGGGGGATTTATCAGCCCCAGCATTTT.

The sample holds a few counts of this clone. V gene TRBV4-1 combines with J gene TRBJ1-6, with D unresolved. The CDR3 is made up of 15 amino acids. Trimming pared 1 base from V and 7 bases from J, leaving 11 bases between. CDR1 MGHRA and CDR2 YSYEKL come from the germline V gene. The CDR3 here is CASSQVVLGNSPLHF. Written as DNA, the CDR3 is TGCGCCAGCAGCCAAGTGGTTCTAGGGAATTCACCCCTCCACTTT.

This clone was detected only a few times. The chain is built from TRBV9 and TRBJ2-5; the D gene is possibly TRBD2 (5 bases). Germline CDR1 is SGDLS and CDR2 is YYNGEE. V was pared by 0 bases and J by 4 bases, with 10 bases between. This CDR3 is 14 amino acids long. CDR3 residues: CASSVASSPETQYF. DNA for the CDR3: TGTGCCAGCAGCGTAGCTAGCAGCCCAGAGACCCAGTACTTC. The full variable domain, its missing parts supplied by reference TRBV9 and TRBJ2-5, is DSGVTQTPKHLITATGQRVTLRCSPRSGDLSVYWYQQSLDQGLQFLIQYYNGEERAKGNILERFSAQQFPDLHSELNLSSLELGDSALYFCASSVASSPETQYFGPGTRLLVL.

V gene TRBV14 combines with J gene TRBJ1-1, with a possible D match to TRBD1 (5 bases). Germline CDR1 is SGHDN and CDR2 is FVKESK. V lost 7 bases to trimming and J lost 0 bases, with 9 bases between them. This CDR3 spans 13 amino acids. The CDR3 DNA sequence: TGTGCCAGCAAGACGGACATGAACACTGAAGCTTTCTTT. This translates into CASKTDMNTEAFF.

The chain uses TRBV6-4 and TRBJ2-5; D gene ambiguous. The germline V gene encodes CDR1 MRHNA and CDR2 SNTAGT. CDR3 length: 13 residues. V lost 6 bases and J 5 bases, leaving 13 bases between the germline ends. As DNA, the CDR3 is TGTGCCAGCAGCGCGAACAGCAGGGAGACCCAGTACTTC. Its translation: CASSANSRETQYF.

The rearrangement uses TRBV7-2 and TRBJ1-3; 7 bases map to TRBD1. V was pared by 3 bases and J by 4 bases, with 12 bases of the junction left unmatched. Germline loops: CDR1 SGHTA, CDR2 FQGNSA. The CDR3 has 17 amino acids. This CDR3 is CASSFTPLQGFGNTIYF. The CDR3 nucleotides read TGTGCCAGCAGCTTTACCCCCTTACAGGGGTTCGGAAACACCATATATTTT.

In DNA form, the CDR3 reads TGTGCCAGCGAGCGCGGTCTTAGCACAGATACGCAGTATTTT. Protein sequence: CASERGLSTDTQYF. The J gene is TRBJ2-3, the V gene TRBV5-5; D unclear. The CDR3 runs to 14 residues. The V gene lost 7 bases and the J gene lost 0 bases, with 12 bases spanning the gap. Germline CDR1 and CDR2: SGHKS and YYEKEE (reference sequence).

The rearrangement uses TRBV11-2 and TRBJ2-3; D perhaps matches TRBD1 (6 bases). V lost 3 bases and J 4 bases, leaving 11 bases between the germline ends. The length of the CDR3 is 14 residues. CDR1 is SGHAT, CDR2 FQNNGV, per germline. CDR3 DNA sequence: TGTGCCAGCAGCTTTGGGGGCCGGTCAGATACGCAGTATTTT. It yields the protein CASSFGGRSDTQYF.

The V call is TRBV27, the J call TRBJ2-1; D call uncertain. Germline CDR1 is MNHEY and CDR2 is SMNVEV (reference sequence). CDR3 length: 13 residues. The V gene lost 0 bases and the J gene lost 6 bases, with 6 bases spanning the gap. The CDR3 spells CASSLSASNEQFF. The CDR3 nucleotides are TGTGCCAGCAGTTTATCTGCTAGCAATGAGCAGTTCTTC.

V is TRBV9 and J is TRBJ1-1; D not certain. The germline V gene has CDR1 SGDLS and CDR2 YYNGEE. The CDR3 runs to 14 residues. Trimming stripped 3 bases from V and 5 bases from J, with 14 bases between. The CDR3 DNA reads as TGTGCCAGCAGCGAAAAGGTCCTGACAACTGAAGCTTTCTTT. Translated, it gives CASSEKVLTTEAFF.

This chain connects TRBV4-2 to TRBJ2-7; no clear D gene. V was trimmed by 0 bases and J by 3 bases, leaving 6 bases between them. This CDR3 contains 13 residues. The V gene's germline CDR1 is LGHNA and CDR2 YNFKEQ. CDR3 region: CASSQDGHYEQYF. CDR3 DNA sequence: TGTGCCAGCAGCCAAGATGGCCACTACGAGCAGTACTTC.

The genes are TRBV5-4 and TRBJ1-3, with 12 bases lining up with TRBD1. Germline CDR1 and CDR2: SGHNT and YYREEE (reference sequence). This CDR3 contains 18 residues. Trimming at V came to 3 bases and at J to 4 bases, leaving 11 bases not matched to a gene. The CDR3 DNA is TGTGCCAGCAGCTCCATGGGGGGACAGGGGGCGCAAGGAAACACCATATATTTT. It translates to CASSSMGGQGAQGNTIYF.

The chain has TRBV6-5 and TRBJ1-4, with D hard to call. Germline CDR1 MNHEY, CDR2 SVGAGI. The CDR3 extends over 14 amino acids. The V end was cut by 4 bases, the J end by 2 bases, with 8 bases between. The CDR3: CASSFRSTNEKLFF. CDR3 DNA sequence: TGTGCCAGCAGTTTCCGAAGTACTAATGAAAAACTGTTTTTT.

In this sample, this clone turned up a few times. Other DNA sequences in this specimen translate into the identical CDR3. This rearrangement joins TRBV7-9 to TRBJ2-7, with D unresolved. Germline-derived CDR1 and CDR2 are SEHNR and FQNEAQ (reference sequence). The CDR3 totals 12 residues. V was trimmed by 3 bases and J by 2 bases, leaving 5 bases between them. The CDR3 sequence is CASSLVPYEQYF. DNA of the CDR3: TGTGCCAGCAGCTTGGTCCCCTACGAGCAGTACTTC.

The chain recombines TRBV30 with TRBJ1-6; no clear D. CDR1 is GTSNPN and CDR2 is SVGIG in the germline V gene (reference sequence). Trimming removed 2 bases at V and 14 bases at J, with 13 bases between. This CDR3 comprises 12 residues. The DNA for the CDR3 is TGTGCCTGGAGTAGGGCCCTGCGAACCCTCCACTTT. This sequence encodes CAWSRALRTLHF.

This chain uses TRBV2 with TRBJ2-3; TRBD1 agrees at 10 bases. From germline, CDR1 is SNHLY and CDR2 FYNNEI. V was clipped by 4 bases and J by 5 bases; unmatched bases: 9. There are 16 residues in the CDR3. Here the CDR3 reads CASSVGDRGKGDTQYF. CDR3 DNA: TGTGCCAGCAGTGTAGGGGACAGGGGAAAGGGAGATACGCAGTATTTT.

A single count supports this clone. Here the CDR3 reads CASSVEGGQGNSPLHF. As DNA, the CDR3 is TGTGCCAGCAGCGTAGAAGGTGGACAGGGGAATTCACCCCTCCACTTT. V and J are TRBV9 and TRBJ1-6, with 9 nucleotides matching TRBD1. The J segment lost 7 bases and the V segment lost 0 bases, leaving 5 bases of the junction unmatched. Germline V gives CDR1 SGDLS, CDR2 YYNGEE. There are 16 residues in the CDR3.

This chain connects TRBV19 to TRBJ1-4; D may be TRBD1 (5 bases). Germline loops: CDR1 LNHDA, CDR2 SQIVND (reference sequence). Trimming stripped 4 bases from V and 6 bases from J, with 12 bases between. This CDR3 comprises 14 residues. The CDR3 sequence is CASSRIDSHEKLFF. In nucleotides, the CDR3 is TGTGCCAGTAGTAGGATAGACAGCCATGAAAAACTGTTTTTT.

The gene calls are TRBV29-1 and TRBJ2-7; 12 nucleotides match TRBD2. The germline V gene encodes CDR1 SQVTM and CDR2 ANQGSEA. The CDR3 is made up of 17 amino acids. With 0 bases clipped from V and 4 bases from J, the junction kept 10 bases outside the gene matches. CDR3 coding DNA: TGCAGCGTTGAAGATACTAGCGGGGGGTACCCTGGGTACGAGCAGTACTTC. Amino acids: CSVEDTSGGYPGYEQYF.